The clone carrying this T cell receptor beta chain was seen ten or more times. No DNA is shown, since the ends of the CDR3 on it are uncertain; the CDR3 is the one TCRdb lists. The data derive from a study of tumor-infiltrating lymphocytes in oesophageal squamous cell carcinoma. The germline V gene has CDR1 SGHVS and CDR2 FQNEAQ. The CDR3 extends over 17 residues, inclusive of both ends. TCRdb processed the PCR reads anew with MiXCR; each CDR3 protein has one entry. The sample carries approximately 22,000 distinct CDR3 sequences, 34% recorded once. The source material was esophageal tumor tissue. This chain links TRBV7-8 with TRBJ2-6; TRBD1 is taken as the D call from the table, unchecked against the DNA. The sequence was obtained from a female donor with esophageal squamous cell carcinoma. CDR3 amino acids: CASSLLGTELLWLHLRF.